This is a list of T cell receptor beta chains from one sample in a study of cytomegalovirus exposure and HLA in healthy donors. The table came from immunoSEQ multiplex PCR; TCRdb's copy has only in-frame clones and leaves some out. The sample has about 140,000 clones; under 90% are singletons. The sequenced sample was PBMCs. Receptors were obtained from a man in his forties in good health and CMV-seronegative. CDR3s include the opening cysteine and the closing phenylalanine or tryptophan. A D gene is named only where the DNA matches it firmly. Size is omitted from some rows. Given values are once, few, many or a class for expanded clones.

d_call | j_call | clone_size | v_call | cdr3_nt | cdr3_aa
TRBD1 | TRBJ1-3 | NA | TRBV5-6 | TGTGCCAGCAGACCGACAGGGGGCAGTGGAAACACCATATATTTT | CASRPTGGSGNTIYF
NA | TRBJ1-1 | NA | TRBV28 | TGTGCCAGCAGTTCTTTCGGCGGGAGGAACACTGAAGCTTTCTTT | CASSSFGGRNTEAFF
TRBD2 | TRBJ2-5 | NA | TRBV19 | TGTGCCAGTAGTGCGGGACTAGCGATGGAAGAGACCCAGTACTTC | CASSAGLAMEETQYF
TRBD2 | TRBJ2-3 | NA | TRBV5-1 | TGCGCCAGCAGCTTGACGGGGGGAAGCACAGATACGCAGTATTTT | CASSLTGGSTDTQYF
NA | TRBJ2-5 | NA | TRBV18 | TGTGCCAGCTCACCACCCGGGATAGCGGAAGAGACCCAGTACTTC | CASSPPGIAEETQYF
NA | TRBJ2-5 | NA | TRBV12-5 | TGTGCTAGTGGTTTAGGTCAGGGGAAAAAGACCCAGTACTTC | CASGLGQGKKTQYF
NA | TRBJ1-1 | NA | TRBV18 | TGTGCCAGCTCACCACGTATCACAGACGGGAGCACTGAAGCTTTCTTT | CASSPRITDGSTEAFF
NA | TRBJ2-5 | NA | TRBV5-6 | TGTGCCAGCAGCTTGTTGGGGGCCGGGGAGACCCAGTACTTC | CASSLLGAGETQYF
TRBD2 | TRBJ2-3 | NA | TRBV4-1 | TGCGCCAGCAGCCAAGGAGGGCGGGGGACAGATACGCAGTATTTT | CASSQGGRGTDTQYF
NA | TRBJ2-7 | NA | TRBV5-6 | TGTGCCAGCAGCTTGGGGGTGGGGGCCTACGAGCAGTACTTC | CASSLGVGAYEQYF
TRBD1 | TRBJ2-7 | NA | TRBV10-3 | TGTGCCATCAGTGAAGGGACAGGGGGCTACGAGCAGTACTTC | CAISEGTGGYEQYF
TRBD2 | TRBJ2-7 | NA | TRBV28 | TGTGCCAGCAGTTTGGTTGAGGGGAGGGCCGGCGAGCAGTACTTC | CASSLVEGRAGEQYF
NA | TRBJ2-7 | NA | TRBV28 | TGTGCCAGCAGGAGGGTATTGGTCACCTACGAGCAGTACTTC | CASRRVLVTYEQYF
TRBD1 | TRBJ1-4 | NA | TRBV5-1 | TGCGCCAGCAGCTTATCAGGGGGTACTTCCAATGAAAAACTGTTTTTT | CASSLSGGTSNEKLFF
NA | TRBJ1-1 | NA | TRBV7-9 | TGTGCCAGCAGCTCAAGGAATTCGGGTAAGACTGAAGCTTTCTTT | CASSSRNSGKTEAFF
TRBD1 | TRBJ1-1 | NA | TRBV2 | TGTGCCAGCAGTGAGGACAGGAAGCTTCTCTTT | CASSEDRKLLF
TRBD1 | TRBJ1-1 | few | TRBV7-2 | TGTGCCAGCAGCTTAGCTAGGGCAGGGGGGTACACTGAAGCTTTCTTT | CASSLARAGGYTEAFF
TRBD2 | TRBJ2-1 | NA | TRBV5-1 | TGCGCCAGCAGCCTCACTAGCGGGGGGCTCAATGAGCAGTTCTTC | CASSLTSGGLNEQFF
TRBD1 | TRBJ1-4 | NA | TRBV5-1 | TGCGCCAGCAGCGACAGGGTGAATGAAAAACTGTTTTTT | CASSDRVNEKLFF
NA | TRBJ1-2 | NA | TRBV5-1 | TGCGCCAGCAGCTTGGCCGTCCGTCGGGGGGGCTACACCTTC | CASSLAVRRGGYTF
NA | TRBJ1-1 | NA | TRBV18 | TGTGCCAGCTCAGAAGCCGGGGGGGCCACTGAAGCTTTCTTT | CASSEAGGATEAFF
TRBD2 | TRBJ2-5 | NA | TRBV28 | TGTGCCAGCAGTGGAGGACTAGCGAGTGAGACCCAGTACTTC | CASSGGLASETQYF
TRBD1 | TRBJ1-5 | NA | TRBV9 | TGTGCCAGCAGCCCCACGGACAGGGTCAATCAGCCCCAGCATTTT | CASSPTDRVNQPQHF
NA | TRBJ1-6 | NA | TRBV19 | TGTGCCAGTAGTATTCACGAGACAGATAATTCACCCCTCCACTTT | CASSIHETDNSPLHF
NA | TRBJ1-1 | NA | TRBV11-2 | TGTGCCAGCAGCCGCGACAGAGGCACTGAAGCTTTCTTT | CASSRDRGTEAFF
NA | TRBJ1-1 | NA | TRBV27 | TGTGCCAGCAGTTTTCGGGGGGTGAACACTGAAGCTTTCTTT | CASSFRGVNTEAFF
NA | TRBJ2-7 | NA | TRBV27 | TGTGCCAGCAGTTTATCAGGGACACGGACCTACGAGCAGTACTTC | CASSLSGTRTYEQYF
TRBD2 | TRBJ2-3 | NA | TRBV7-2 | TGTGCCAGCAGATTAGAGGCGGGGGGCACAGATACGCAGTATTTT | CASRLEAGGTDTQYF
NA | TRBJ1-2 | NA | TRBV28 | TGTGCCAGCAGTCCCTTAACAGGCCTATGGGGCTACACCTTC | CASSPLTGLWGYTF
TRBD1 | TRBJ2-7 | few | TRBV5-8 | TGTGCCAGCAGCTCGCGGGGGACAGGGGTCTACGAGCAGTACTTC | CASSSRGTGVYEQYF
NA | TRBJ2-7 | once | TRBV6-5 | TGTGCCAGCAGTTATGGCCCGCGGAGCGAGCAGTACTTC | CASSYGPRSEQYF
TRBD2 | TRBJ2-7 | NA | TRBV5-1 | TGCGCCAGCAGCCTGGGGCGGCGGGGGGCTCTTTACGACCAGTACTTC | CASSLGRRGALYDQYF
NA | TRBJ2-7 | few | TRBV28 | TGTGCCAGCAGTTTAGTCCTCGAGCAGTACTTC | CASSLVLEQYF
NA | TRBJ1-6 | NA | TRBV12-5 | TGTGCTAGTGGTTTGATAACAGGGTATAATTCACCCCTCCACTTT | CASGLITGYNSPLHF
TRBD1 | TRBJ1-5 | NA | TRBV7-8 | TGTGCCAGCAGCGAATCATACAGGGGTAGCAATCAGCCCCAGCATTTT | CASSESYRGSNQPQHF
TRBD2 | TRBJ2-3 | NA | TRBV7-8 | TGTGCCAGCAGGTATTACGGGAGGTCCCGGACAGATACGCAGTATTTT | CASRYYGRSRTDTQYF
TRBD1 | TRBJ2-3 | NA | TRBV15 | TGTGCCACCAGCGGGGACAGGGGTATGAGGGATACGCAGTATTTT | CATSGDRGMRDTQYF
NA | TRBJ2-7 | NA | TRBV5-1 | TGCGCCAGCAGCACATCAGGGTTATACGAGCAGTACTTC | CASSTSGLYEQYF
NA | TRBJ2-7 | NA | TRBV6-5 | TGTGCCAGCAGTTACACTCCCTACGAGCAGTACTTC | CASSYTPYEQYF